The 27 T cell receptor beta chains presented below share a single source sample, sequenced in a study of vaccination and CD4 T cells after COVID-19. Their antigens are not known. Treatment given: approximately nine-day PBMC culture with coronavirus spike peptide pools or control peptides (ViraFEST assay). The Oncomine TCR Beta short-read assay was what sequenced the DNA obtained from cultured CD4+ T cells. TCRdb analysed the PCR reads with MiXCR anew, one entry per CDR3 protein. The sample contains approximately 20,000 distinct CDR3 sequences, approximately 50% of which appear only once. Sequencing input: CD4+ T cells from blood, cultured in vitro. These TCRs come from a human donor who had recovered from COVID-19.

The chain recombines TRBV5-4 with TRBJ1-2; D not resolved. CDR3 length: 14 amino acids. The V gene's germline CDR1 is SGHNT and CDR2 YYREEE (reference sequence). Trimming removed 0 bases from V and 4 bases from J, with 10 bases in between. Here the CDR3 reads CASSLDIQGYGYTF. The CDR3 DNA reads as TGTGCCAGCAGCTTGGACATCCAAGGCTATGGCTACACCTTC.

The gene calls are TRBV7-3 and TRBJ1-2; a possible D gene is TRBD1 (5 bases). Deletions cut 2 bases from V and 5 bases from J, with 12 bases between. CDR1 is SGHTA and CDR2 is FQGTGA in the germline V gene. The CDR3 has 14 amino acids. For the CDR3, the DNA is TGTGCCAGCAGCTTAGGGGCGTCGGATTATGGCTACACCTTC. Translation: CASSLGASDYGYTF.

This rearrangement joins TRBV6-5 to TRBJ1-3; D is undetermined. The germline V gene has CDR1 MNHEY and CDR2 SVGAGI. The CDR3 is made up of 15 amino acids. Deletions cut 0 bases from V and 3 bases from J, with 9 bases between. This CDR3 reads CASSYSSGLGNTIYF. DNA of the CDR3: TGTGCCAGCAGTTACTCGTCAGGTCTTGGAAACACCATATATTTT.

This clonotype was counted only a few times. The genes are TRBV27 and TRBJ1-1; D ambiguous. The CDR3 is made up of 14 amino acids. Trimming removed 2 bases at V and 1 base at J, with 8 bases between. CDR1 is MNHEY and CDR2 is SMNVEV in the germline V gene (reference sequence). The CDR3 spells CASSLRLGNTEAFF. CDR3 sequence (DNA): TGTGCCAGCAGTTTACGGTTGGGGAACACTGAAGCTTTCTTT.

This clonotype came up a few times. The chain recombines TRBV7-3 with TRBJ2-1; 10 bases line up with TRBD2. The CDR3 is made up of 15 amino acids. Germline CDR1 SGHTA, CDR2 FQGTGA. The junction had 6 bases not matched to a gene; V was cut back by 5 bases and J by 5 bases. CDR3 sequence: CASSVLAGVNNEQFF. CDR3 in DNA: TGTGCCAGCAGCGTCCTAGCGGGAGTTAACAATGAGCAGTTCTTC.

Only a few counts were recorded for this clonotype. The gene calls are TRBV19 and TRBJ2-3; weak D call: TRBD2 (6 bases). Germline values: CDR1 LNHDA, CDR2 SQIVND (reference sequence). This CDR3 has 17 residues. Trimming removed 0 bases at V and 0 bases at J, with 13 bases between. CDR3 loop: CASSIERGSSSTDTQYF. DNA for the CDR3: TGTGCCAGTAGTATAGAACGGGGGAGTAGTAGCACAGATACGCAGTATTTT.

The chain links TRBV28 to TRBJ1-2, with TRBD1 identical over 9 bases. The V and J ends lost 3 bases and 9 bases, in that order; junction bases with no gene match: 17. The CDR3 spans 17 residues. Germline assignment: CDR1 MDHEN and CDR2 SYDVKM. CDR3 residues: CASSFPPGQGEVGSYTF. For the CDR3, the DNA is TGTGCCAGCAGTTTTCCTCCGGGACAGGGAGAAGTGGGTAGCTACACCTTC.

The chain joins TRBV7-6 to TRBJ2-2; D is unresolved. The CDR3 sequence is 14 residues long. Trimming pared 2 bases from V and 2 bases from J, leaving 6 bases between. Germline V CDR1 and CDR2: SGHVS, FNYEAQ. This CDR3 reads CASSLLVNTGELFF. The DNA for the CDR3 is TGTGCCAGCAGCTTACTAGTCAACACCGGGGAGCTGTTTTTT.

This clonotype was detected a few times. This sequence joins TRBV18 and TRBJ1-2, with D possibly matching TRBD1 (6 bases). CDR1 and CDR2 from the germline V gene are KGHSH and LQKENI. Trimming left V 0 bases short and J 8 bases short, with 16 bases between. The CDR3 has 15 residues. The CDR3 region is CASSPPSTGTLGYTF. The CDR3 DNA reads TGTGCCAGCTCACCACCTTCTACAGGGACCTTGGGCTACACCTTC. The entire variable domain, with the rest obtained from reference TRBV18 and TRBJ1-2, is as follows: NAGVMQNPRHLVRRRGQEARLRCSPMKGHSHVYWYRQLPEEGLKFMVYLQKENIIDESGMPKERFSAEFPKEGPSILRIQQVVRGDSAAYFCASSPPSTGTLGYTFGSGTRLTVV.

This clonotype was counted a single time. The chain has TRBV27 and TRBJ2-6; TRBD2 might be the D (7 bases). Germline loops: CDR1 MNHEY, CDR2 SMNVEV (reference sequence). With 6 bases removed from V and 4 bases from J, the gap between germline ends came to 22 bases. The CDR3 is 18 amino acids. CDR3 in DNA: TGTGCCAGCAGACTAAGGGGCGCGGGGGCCTCGGGGGCCAACGTCCTGACTTTC. This encodes CASRLRGAGASGANVLTF.

The chain is built from TRBV28 and TRBJ1-6; D is possibly TRBD1 (6 bases). The length of the CDR3 is 17 residues. The germline V and J ends were trimmed by 2 bases and 7 bases, with 18 bases remaining between them. Per the germline V gene, CDR1 is MDHEN and CDR2 is SYDVKM. The CDR3 sequence is CASSLRLDSATNSPLHF. The CDR3 DNA reads TGTGCCAGCAGTTTACGCCTGGACAGCGCGACCAATTCACCCCTCCACTTT.

The chain uses TRBV3-1 and TRBJ1-5; 7 bases fit TRBD1. V lost 5 bases, J lost 4 bases, and 8 bases stayed unmatched. Germline loops: CDR1 LGHDT, CDR2 YNNKEL (reference sequence). The CDR3 has 15 residues. This chain's CDR3 is CASSSLTGSNQPQHF. Written as DNA, the CDR3 is TGTGCCAGCAGCTCCCTGACAGGGTCGAATCAGCCCCAGCATTTT.

On this clonotype: The junction and the germline gene differ at one end; a read error may be behind it. The J gene is TRBJ2-5, the V gene TRBV7-6, with a possible D match to TRBD2 (6 bases). The CDR3 is 14 amino acids. From germline, CDR1 is SGHVS and CDR2 FNYEAQ. The CDR3 nucleotides are TGTGCTAGCAGCTTAATCGGGGGCCAAGAGACCCAGTACTTC. This encodes CASSLIGGQETQYF.

The V call is TRBV4-1, the J call TRBJ2-3, with TRBD2 matching 8 bases. This CDR3 spans 16 amino acids. The germline CDR1 and CDR2 sequences are MGHRA and YSYEKL. V was clipped by 0 bases and J by 6 bases; unmatched bases: 8. The CDR3 protein is CASSQDRAGGGDTQYF. Written as DNA, the CDR3 is TGCGCCAGCAGCCAAGATAGGGCGGGAGGAGGGGATACGCAGTATTTT.

This clonotype appeared a few times. The gene calls are TRBV19 and TRBJ1-5; D is ambiguous. This CDR3 region has 15 residues. V dropped 1 base and J dropped 2 bases, with 9 bases sitting between them. In germline, CDR1 is LNHDA, CDR2 SQIVND (reference sequence). The CDR3 region is CASSIVHEGNQPQHF. DNA of the CDR3: TGTGCCAGTAGTATAGTTCATGAGGGCAATCAGCCCCAGCATTTT.

This clonotype was detected only once. The chain carries TRBV6-2 or TRBV6-3 and TRBJ2-7; D tentatively reads TRBD1 or TRBD2 (5 bases each). Germline V lookup: CDR1 MNHEY, CDR2 SVGEGT. The CDR3 runs 13 residues. V lost 5 bases to trimming and J lost 4 bases, with 12 bases between them. CDR3 DNA: TGTGCCAGCAGTAGGATAGAGGGGTACGAGCAGTACTTC. It encodes CASSRIEGYEQYF.

V gene TRBV15 combines with J gene TRBJ2-3; tentative D call: TRBD2 (6 bases). This CDR3 contains 12 residues. V lost 3 bases and J 6 bases, leaving 7 bases between the germline ends. Germline lookup yields CDR1 LNHNV and CDR2 YYDKDF (reference sequence). CDR3 region: CATSSGGDTQYF. In DNA, the CDR3 is TGTGCCACCAGCAGCGGGGGTGATACGCAGTATTTT.

The CDR3: CASSLSRTATGELFF. As DNA, the CDR3 is TGTGCCAGCAGCTTATCTAGGACTGCGACCGGGGAGCTGTTTTTT. The chain links TRBV5-4 to TRBJ2-2; the D gene is possibly TRBD2 (5 bases). Looked up from germline, CDR1 is SGHNT and CDR2 is YYREEE (reference sequence). The V and J ends lost 2 bases and 5 bases respectively, with 13 bases between them. This CDR3 has 15 amino acids.

The J gene is TRBJ1-1, the V gene TRBV29-1; weak D call: TRBD1 (5 bases). Germline CDR1 and CDR2: SQVTM and ANQGSEA. CDR3 length equals 12 residues. Between the trimmed V and J ends, which lost 8 bases and 6 bases, there was a span of 16 bases. The CDR3 sequence: CSSGEGWAEAFF. CDR3 in DNA: TGCAGCTCCGGGGAGGGGTGGGCTGAAGCTTTCTTT.

The rearrangement links TRBV28 to TRBJ1-2; possible D gene TRBD1, 5 bases. The CDR3 is 16 residues long. Deletions cut 1 base from V and 4 bases from J, with 16 bases between. Germline assignment: CDR1 MDHEN and CDR2 SYDVKM. For the CDR3, the DNA is TGTGCCAGCAGTTTATACCAAGGTGGGGGGACCTATGGCTACACCTTC. The encoded protein is CASSLYQGGGTYGYTF.

The gene calls are TRBV2 and TRBJ2-2; 11 bases fit TRBD2. The V and J ends lost 10 bases and 4 bases, in that order; junction bases with no gene match: 20. CDR3 size: 19 residues. Germline values: CDR1 SNHLY, CDR2 FYNNEI. As DNA, the CDR3 is TGTGCCACCTTTAGACCCGGGACTAGCGGAAGGCGGGGCACCGGGGAGCTGTTTTTT. It is translated as CATFRPGTSGRRGTGELFF. The complete variable domain, with remaining parts taken from reference TRBV2 and TRBJ2-2, reads EPEVTQTPSHQVTQMGQEVILRCVPISNHLYFYWYRQILGQKVEFLVSFYNNEISEKSEIFDDQFSVERPDGSNFTLKIRSTKLEDSAMYFCATFRPGTSGRRGTGELFFGEGSRLTVL.

The chain carries TRBV27 and TRBJ2-3; D is unclear. V was pared by 2 bases and J by 6 bases, with 15 bases between. Looked up from germline, CDR1 is MNHEY and CDR2 is SMNVEV (reference sequence). The CDR3 is 15 residues long. CDR3 in DNA: TGTGCCAGCAGTTTAAGTGTCGGCCCGGAGGATACGCAGTATTTT. Translating gives CASSLSVGPEDTQYF.

The chain couples TRBV20-1 to TRBJ1-5, with a possible D match to TRBD1 (5 bases). This CDR3 is built from 17 residues. CDR1 and CDR2 (germline): DFQATT, SNEGSKA (reference sequence). Trimming took off 0 bases at V and 3 bases at J, with 18 bases between the two ends. CDR3: CSARDGGRLSINQPQHF. In DNA form, the CDR3 reads TGCAGTGCTAGAGATGGGGGTCGATTAAGTATCAATCAGCCCCAGCATTTT.

The chain is built from TRBV15 and TRBJ1-3; D is unresolved. Germline loops: CDR1 LNHNV, CDR2 YYDKDF (reference sequence). The V and J ends lost 4 bases and 3 bases respectively, with 4 bases between them. The CDR3 runs to 12 residues. The CDR3 is CATSNRGNTIYF. The CDR3 DNA reads TGTGCCACCAGCAATCGTGGAAACACCATATATTTT.

Concerning this clonotype: A read error may account for a junction end that differs from germline. The V gene is TRBV20-1, the J gene TRBJ1-5; possibly TRBD1 for D (5 bases). Germline loops: CDR1 DFQATT, CDR2 SNEGSKA (reference sequence). This CDR3 is built from 17 residues. The CDR3 DNA follows: TGCAGTGCTAGTAACCCACTTACACAGGCCAGCAGTCAGCCCCAGCATTTT. Translated, it gives CSASNPLTQASSQPQHF.

The chain uses TRBV6-1 and TRBJ2-3; no firm D call. Germline V gene data show CDR1 as MNHNS and CDR2 as SASEGT. V was shortened by 7 bases and J by 1 base, with 9 bases between the two germline ends. The CDR3 spans 13 residues. CDR3 residues: CASNRLGTDTQYF. The CDR3 region has the DNA TGTGCCAGCAACAGACTGGGCACAGATACGCAGTATTTT.

The V gene is TRBV27, the J gene TRBJ1-2; D is perhaps TRBD1 (6 bases). The CDR3 spans 14 residues. CDR1 is MNHEY and CDR2 is SMNVEV in the germline V gene (reference sequence). Deletions cut 2 bases from V and 5 bases from J, with 12 bases between. CDR3 nucleotide sequence: TGTGCCAGCAGTTTAGCCGGGGGCACTTATGGCTACACCTTC. This encodes CASSLAGGTYGYTF.